The 6 T cell receptor beta chains reported below all come from one sample, sequenced in a study of blood T cells in healthy people across ages. It was with a sample-barcoded 5' primer and a J-beta primer mix that a second PCR of roughly 7 to 12 cycles was run. TCRdb itself ran the 5' RACE reads through MiXCR, one entry per CDR3 protein. The repertoire holds 1.5 million to 2 million distinct CDR3 sequences, with 28% as singletons. Sequencing was performed on blood. All receptors come from a woman aged 25-40 years in good health.

The V and J genes are TRBV20-1 and TRBJ2-3; unclear D gene. Germline values: CDR1 DFQATT, CDR2 SNEGSKA (reference sequence). V was clipped by 3 bases and J by 2 bases, with 9 bases between them. This CDR3 region has 13 residues. The CDR3 DNA is TGCAGTGCTAGGATGCTTGCCACAGATACGCAGTATTTT. This encodes CSARMLATDTQYF.

There are a few counts of this clonotype. The CDR3 protein is CSASPGVGNEQYF. The CDR3, as DNA: TGCAGTGCTAGCCCGGGGGTTGGTAATGAGCAGTACTTC. The V gene is TRBV20-1, the J gene TRBJ2-7; D perhaps matches TRBD2 (6 bases). The CDR3 runs to 13 residues. Trimming pared 3 bases from V and 7 bases from J, leaving 16 bases between. Germline values: CDR1 DFQATT, CDR2 SNEGSKA (reference sequence).

This clonotype was observed a few times. The CDR3 here is CSALSLTISYEQYF. The DNA for the CDR3 is TGCAGTGCCCTTAGCTTAACCATCTCCTACGAGCAGTACTTC. The chain employs TRBV20-1 and TRBJ2-7; the D is unclear. This CDR3 contains 14 residues. V dropped 6 bases and J dropped 0 bases, with 15 bases sitting between them. CDR1 and CDR2 from the germline V gene are DFQATT and SNEGSKA (reference sequence).

This clonotype occurred a few times. The chain employs TRBV2 and TRBJ1-1; D unresolved. This CDR3 has 14 residues. The V and J ends lost 5 bases and 1 base respectively, with 11 bases between them. CDR1 and CDR2 (germline): SNHLY, FYNNEI. CDR3 protein: CASSFINRNTEAFF. CDR3 nucleotides: TGTGCCAGCAGTTTCATTAACAGGAACACTGAAGCTTTCTTT.

The chain recombines TRBV18 with TRBJ1-6; perhaps TRBD1 as D (5 bases). V was clipped by 2 bases and J by 6 bases, with 11 bases between them. CDR1 and CDR2 (germline): KGHSH, LQKENI. The CDR3 runs 15 residues. CDR3 nucleotides: TGTGCCAGCTCACCAGGGGCAGGGAGTAATTCACCCCTCCACTTT. Its translation is CASSPGAGSNSPLHF.

This clonotype was counted at least ten times. V is TRBV5-1 and J is TRBJ1-2; 9 bases align to TRBD1. The CDR3 loop spans 13 amino acids. Germline CDR1 SGHRS, CDR2 YFSETQ. V trimming: 5 bases; J trimming: 8 bases; junction bases outside the gene matches: 7. This chain's CDR3 is CASSYDRGYGYTF. CDR3 nucleotides: TGCGCCAGCAGTTATGACAGGGGGTACGGCTACACCTTC.